The 13 T cell receptor beta chains reported below all come from one sample, sequenced in a study of T cells in Graves' hyperthyroidism and ophthalmopathy. Researchers took RNA transcripts and amplified the TCR beta CDR3 regions from them. During a first-round RT-PCR of the TCR CDR3, the HTBI primer set was used. TCRdb reprocessed the multiplex PCR reads via MiXCR and lists one record per CDR3 protein. The sample shows some 490,000 distinct CDR3 sequences, about 16% of them seen only once. What was sequenced was blood. The receptors here all came from a young woman with Graves' ophthalmopathy.

The V gene is TRBV7-3, the J gene TRBJ2-1; D unclear. V lost 1 base, J lost 0 bases, and 10 bases lay in between. Per germline, CDR1 SGHTA and CDR2 FQGTGA. The CDR3 runs 16 residues. In DNA, the CDR3 is TGTGCCAGCAGCTTAAGCCCAGGTGTCTCCTACAATGAGCAGTTCTTC. Its translation: CASSLSPGVSYNEQFF.

At least ten counts were recorded for this clonotype. This chain uses TRBV7-9 with TRBJ2-7; D possibly corresponds to TRBD1 (5 bases). Trimming cost V 5 bases and J 1 base, with 12 bases left between them. The CDR3 contains 14 residues. CDR1 and CDR2 from the germline V gene are SEHNR and FQNEAQ (reference sequence). The CDR3 is CASSLQDWSYEQYF. DNA for the CDR3: TGTGCCAGCAGCCTACAGGATTGGTCCTACGAGCAGTACTTC. Full variable domain (outside the CDR3, taken from reference TRBV7-9 and TRBJ2-7): DTGVSQNPRHKITKRGQNVTFRCDPISEHNRLYWYRQTLGQGPEFLTYFQNEAQLEKSRLLSDRFSAERPKGSFSTLEIQRTEQGDSAMYLCASSLQDWSYEQYFGPGTRLTVT.

In its sample, this clonotype was seen many times. V usage is TRBV28 and J usage is TRBJ2-3, with 7 bases identical to TRBD2. The germline V gene has CDR1 MDHEN and CDR2 SYDVKM. There are 19 residues in the CDR3. Unmatched junction bases numbered 16, after V lost 2 bases and J lost 2 bases. CDR3 residues: CASSLGSFGRGKHTDTQYF. The CDR3 DNA is TGTGCCAGCAGTTTAGGGTCCTTCGGGCGGGGGAAGCACACAGATACGCAGTATTTT.

This clonotype was seen once. J is TRBJ2-2 and V is TRBV3-1, with TRBD2 matching over 10 bases. In germline, CDR1 is LGHDT, CDR2 YNNKEL (reference sequence). The junction had 7 bases not matched to a gene; V was cut back by 3 bases and J by 6 bases. The CDR3 contains 16 residues. The chain's CDR3 is CASSQSAGGLAGELFF. The CDR3 DNA follows: TGTGCCAGCAGCCAGTCAGCGGGAGGGCTCGCCGGGGAGCTGTTTTTT.

This clonotype was found many times. This rearrangement joins TRBV20-1 to TRBJ1-3; 7 bases fit TRBD1. The CDR3 is made up of 13 amino acids. Germline assignment: CDR1 DFQATT and CDR2 SNEGSKA (reference sequence). J lost 1 base, V lost 5 bases, and 2 bases had no gene match. CDR3: CSALQGSGNTIYF. In DNA form, the CDR3 reads TGCAGTGCTCTACAGGGGTCTGGAAACACCATATATTTT.

Ten or more counts support this clonotype. The V and J genes are TRBV20-1 and TRBJ2-3; TRBD2 is a possible D gene (6 bases). The V end was cut by 5 bases, the J end by 1 base, with 10 bases between. The CDR3 extends over 13 amino acids. Germline V lookup: CDR1 DFQATT, CDR2 SNEGSKA (reference sequence). The CDR3 loop is CSAARGGTDTQYF. CDR3 in DNA: TGCAGTGCTGCGCGGGGCGGCACAGATACGCAGTATTTT.

The V call is TRBV19, the J call TRBJ1-5, with D possibly TRBD1 on 6 matching bases. Trimming left V 6 bases short and J 2 bases short, with 14 bases between. This CDR3 comprises 15 residues. Germline values: CDR1 LNHDA, CDR2 SQIVND (reference sequence). This chain's CDR3 is CASSQGNSGNQPQHF. The DNA of the CDR3 is TGTGCCAGTAGCCAGGGGAATTCGGGCAATCAGCCCCAGCATTTT.

This clonotype was seen ten or more times. The V gene is TRBV10-2, the J gene TRBJ2-7; 12 bases align to TRBD2. The length of the CDR3 is 14 residues. V dropped 6 bases and J dropped 5; count of bases not matched to a gene: 5. Per the germline V gene, CDR1 is WSHSY and CDR2 is SAAADI. CDR3 bases: TGCGCCAGCAGGGAGACTAGCGGGAGTGACGAGCAGTACTTC. It specifies CASRETSGSDEQYF.

The rearrangement links TRBV24-1 to TRBJ1-1, with D unresolved. CDR3 length: 14 amino acids. V was clipped by 4 bases and J by 4 bases, with 12 bases between them. Looked up from germline, CDR1 is KGHDR and CDR2 is SFDVKD. The CDR3 loop is CATSEKGSGTEAFF. DNA of the CDR3: TGTGCCACCAGTGAGAAGGGTTCGGGCACTGAAGCTTTCTTT.

This clonotype was counted ten times or more. This rearrangement joins TRBV20-1 to TRBJ1-5; 7 bases match TRBD1. CDR1 DFQATT and CDR2 SNEGSKA come from the germline V gene (reference sequence). CDR3 length: 13 amino acids. The J segment lost 8 bases and the V segment lost 4 bases, leaving 8 bases of the junction unmatched. The CDR3 is CSATETGPEPQHF. The CDR3 nucleotides read TGCAGTGCTACCGAGACAGGGCCGGAGCCCCAGCATTTT.

On this clonotype itself: An end of the junction does not agree with germline; a read error may underlie this. This chain links TRBV2 with TRBJ1-4, with TRBD1 identical over 7 bases. CDR3 length: 17 amino acids. Germline CDR1 and CDR2: SNHLY and FYNNEI. The CDR3 bases are TGTGCCAGCAGTGAAAATCTCCCGGGACAGCCTAATGAAAAAGTGTTTTTT. This sequence encodes CASSENLPGQPNEKVFF.

In the case of this clonotype: A much larger clone sits a single nucleotide away, making a read error possible. V gene TRBV2 combines with J gene TRBJ2-5; 13 bases align to TRBD2. In germline, CDR1 is SNHLY, CDR2 FYNNEI. CDR3 length: 15 amino acids. The chain's CDR3 is CASRGTSGVQEAQYF. For the CDR3, the DNA is TGTGCCAGCAGAGGGACTAGCGGGGTTCAAGAGGCCCAGTACTTC.

The chain carries TRBV7-2 and TRBJ1-2, with D possibly being TRBD1 (5 bases). V was shortened by 0 bases and J by 6 bases, with 8 bases between the two germline ends. Germline CDR1 is SGHTA and CDR2 is FQGNSA. The CDR3 sequence is 13 residues long. CDR3 nucleotide sequence: TGTGCCAGCAGCTTAGCGTGGGGGGATGGCTACACCTTC. As protein: CASSLAWGDGYTF.